Listed below are T cell receptor beta chains from one sample, sequenced in a study of blood T cell repertoires in COVID-19. Sequencing was performed with immunoSEQ multiplex PCR; in TCRdb, only in-frame clones are kept and a portion is missing. This table has 200,000 to 250,000 clones, approximately 78% appearing once. Sequenced input: peripheral blood. The receptor source for this set is a woman between 70 and 85 years old with COVID-19, enrolled during active disease. CDR3s leave out the opening cysteine and the closing phenylalanine or tryptophan. Clone size is given for some rows only: seen once, a few or many times, or a class if the clone is expanded.

>TRBJ2-6|.|TRBV5-1
ASSSSGSSGANVLT
>TRBJ1-6|few|TRBV7-2
ASSLGQHSPLH
>TRBJ1-4|.|TRBV28
ASSPGLGEKLF
>TRBJ1-6|.|TRBV28
ASSPRTDYNSPLH
>TRBJ1-3|.|TRBV5-6
ASSLDDGGNTIY
>TRBJ2-2|.|TRBV19
ASSWTGTRTGELF
>TRBJ1-6|.|TRBV7-2
ASSIPKGSYNSPLH
>TRBJ1-5|.|TRBV6-2/TRBV6-3
ASSPTQGRTGQPQH
>TRBJ1-5|few|TRBV6-5
ASSLDRGHQPQH
>TRBJ2-7|.|TRBV28
ASLYLGTGTYEQY
>TRBJ2-2|.|TRBV5-6
ASSFRQGTLTGELF
>TRBJ2-1|.|TRBV7-2
ASSYKGQNNEQF
>TRBJ1-3|once|TRBV5-6
ASSPRWSSSGNTIY
>TRBJ2-1|once|TRBV28
ASSPTLAGGYNEQF
>TRBJ1-2|.|TRBV19
ASLGQGFYGYT
>TRBJ2-2|.|TRBV24-1
ATSDPGHNTGELF
>TRBJ1-2|.|TRBV7-2
ASSLGAQGLPS
>TRBJ1-2|.|TRBV7-8
ASTRSSNYGYT
>TRBJ1-4|.|TRBV6-5
ASSLGGSEKLF
>TRBJ2-1|.|TRBV28
ASTEAGTSRTNEQF
>TRBJ1-1|.|TRBV6-5
ASSFDRERTEAF
>TRBJ1-2|.|TRBV6-1
ASSESGQYYGYT
>TRBJ1-4|.|TRBV5-1
ASSLGGHLTTNEKLF
>TRBJ2-2|.|TRBV7-2
ASSLRTSGRNTGELF
>TRBJ1-4|.|TRBV28
ASSPAGQAATNEKLF
>TRBJ1-2|.|TRBV28
ASTSPHRGPSSNYGYT
>TRBJ1-4|.|TRBV21-1
ASSKEGQQGTNEKLF
>TRBJ1-6|.|TRBV25-1
ASSEPTGTAKNSPLH
>TRBJ1-1|.|TRBV5-1
ASSLVSGMNTEAF
>TRBJ2-5|.|TRBV3-1/TRBV3-2
ASSPNPSGNRY
>TRBJ1-1|once|TRBV28
ASSLRTGLTEAF
>TRBJ1-1|.|TRBV5-1
ASSTGPEGRGTEAF
>TRBJ2-7|.|TRBV7-9
ASSFSGTGIEQY
>TRBJ1-2|.|TRBV5-1
ASSFTRDRADGYT
>TRBJ1-3|.|TRBV13
ASSLGDRDYGNTIY
>TRBJ2-1|.|TRBV27
ASSRGMGPVSGTYNEQF
>TRBJ1-6|.|TRBV28
ASSPGQANSPLH
>TRBJ1-2|.|TRBV21-1
ASTKLEQGERNGSGNYGYT
>TRBJ2-7|.|TRBV7-2
ASSQGQGTRYEQY
>TRBJ1-6|.|TRBV2
ASSEVLGQGNSPLH
>TRBJ2-3|.|TRBV28
ASSLAGGYTDTQY
>TRBJ2-1|.|TRBV18
ASSKRDTTYNEQF
>TRBJ2-1|.|TRBV5-1
ASSLVAQSYNEQF
>TRBJ2-3|.|TRBV24-1
ATSVKTGGTDTQY
>TRBJ2-7|.|TRBV3-1/TRBV3-2
ASSQDGLISYEQY
>TRBJ2-7|.|TRBV2
ASSNSGRAVYEQY
>TRBJ1-2|.|TRBV7-9
ASSLGQGAYGYT
>TRBJ2-2|once|TRBV18
ASSPGWATTGELF
>TRBJ1-1|.|TRBV12-3/TRBV12-4
ASSVQQGGAF
>TRBJ2-2|.|TRBV11-3
ASSPGGQTNTGELF
>TRBJ2-5|.|TRBV5-1
ASSLVTSGRETQY
>TRBJ1-1|.|TRBV28
ASSSPRVRSETNTEAF
>TRBJ1-1|.|TRBV19
ASSRDRGSEAF
>TRBJ2-2|.|TRBV19
ASSIDHRPGGPGELF
>TRBJ1-3|.|TRBV9
ASSAATGGNTIY